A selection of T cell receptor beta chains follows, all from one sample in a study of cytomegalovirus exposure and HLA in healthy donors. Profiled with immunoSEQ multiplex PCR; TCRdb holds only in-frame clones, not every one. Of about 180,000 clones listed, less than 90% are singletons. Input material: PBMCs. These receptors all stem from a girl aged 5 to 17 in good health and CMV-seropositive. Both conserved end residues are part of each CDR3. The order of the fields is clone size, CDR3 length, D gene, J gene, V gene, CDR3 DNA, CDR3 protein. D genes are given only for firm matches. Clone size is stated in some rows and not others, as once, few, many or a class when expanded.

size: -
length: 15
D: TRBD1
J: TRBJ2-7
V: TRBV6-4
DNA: TGTGCCAGCAGTGTGGAACAGGGGGCGATGCACGAGCAGTACTTC
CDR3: CASSVEQGAMHEQYF

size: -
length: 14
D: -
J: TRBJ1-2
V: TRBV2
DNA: TGTGCCAGCAGTTCGACAGATTCCAACTATGGCTACACCTTC
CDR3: CASSSTDSNYGYTF

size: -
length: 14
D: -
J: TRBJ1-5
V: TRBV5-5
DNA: TGTGCCAGCAGCTATTCGACAGAGGCACAGCCCCAGCATTTT
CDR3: CASSYSTEAQPQHF

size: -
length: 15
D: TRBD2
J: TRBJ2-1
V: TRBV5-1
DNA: TGCGCCAGCAGCTTAGGGACTAGCGAACTGAATGAGCAGTTCTTC
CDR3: CASSLGTSELNEQFF

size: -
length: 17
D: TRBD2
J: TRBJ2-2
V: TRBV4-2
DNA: TGTGCCAGCAGCCCCGTACTAGCGGGAGCGGACACCGGGGAGCTGTTTTTT
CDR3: CASSPVLAGADTGELFF

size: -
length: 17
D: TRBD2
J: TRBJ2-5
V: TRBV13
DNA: TGTGCCAGCAGCCCTAAGACTAGCGGGAGGCCACAGGAGACCCAGTACTTC
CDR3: CASSPKTSGRPQETQYF

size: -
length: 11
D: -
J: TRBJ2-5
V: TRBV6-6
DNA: TGTGCCAGCCTGGCCCAAGAGACCCAGTACTTC
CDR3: CASLAQETQYF

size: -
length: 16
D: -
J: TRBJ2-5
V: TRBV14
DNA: TGTGCCAGCAGCCAAGGAAAGGGGGTTCTCCAAGAGACCCAGTACTTC
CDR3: CASSQGKGVLQETQYF

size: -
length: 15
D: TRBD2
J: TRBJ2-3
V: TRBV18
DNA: TGTGCCAGCTCACTACCGGGAGGAAGTGGAGATACGCAGTATTTT
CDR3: CASSLPGGSGDTQYF

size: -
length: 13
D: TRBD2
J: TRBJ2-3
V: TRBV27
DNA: TGTGCCACCAGCGGGAGAATGACAGATACGCAGTATTTT
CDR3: CATSGRMTDTQYF

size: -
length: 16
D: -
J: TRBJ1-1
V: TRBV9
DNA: TGTGCCAGCAGCGTAGTGGGGGGACGGAAGAACACTGAAGCTTTCTTT
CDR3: CASSVVGGRKNTEAFF

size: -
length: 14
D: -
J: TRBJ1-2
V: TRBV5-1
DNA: TGCGCCAGCAGCCCCTCCCCGGGGGGCTTCGGCTACACCTTC
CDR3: CASSPSPGGFGYTF

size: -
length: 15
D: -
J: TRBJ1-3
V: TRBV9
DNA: TGTGCCAGCAGCGAGGGGTCCCTCTCTGGAAACACCATATATTTT
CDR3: CASSEGSLSGNTIYF

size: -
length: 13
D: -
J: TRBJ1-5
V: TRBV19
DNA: TGTGCCAGTAGTATACGACTCGATCAGCCCCAGCATTTT
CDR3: CASSIRLDQPQHF

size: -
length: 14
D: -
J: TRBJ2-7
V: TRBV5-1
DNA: TGCGCCAGCAGCATTGGATCGGGTTCCTACGAGCAGTACTTC
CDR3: CASSIGSGSYEQYF

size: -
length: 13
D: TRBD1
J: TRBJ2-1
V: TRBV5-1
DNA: TGCGCCAGCAGCCTCGGGACAGACAATGAGCAGTTCTTC
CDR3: CASSLGTDNEQFF

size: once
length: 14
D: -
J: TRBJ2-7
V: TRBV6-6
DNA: TGTGCCAGCAGTTTACGGGACAACTCCTACGAGCAGTACTTC
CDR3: CASSLRDNSYEQYF

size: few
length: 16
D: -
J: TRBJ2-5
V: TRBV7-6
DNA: TGTGCCAGCAGCCCGAGACAGGGCCCGGGGGAGGAGACCCAGTACTTC
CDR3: CASSPRQGPGEETQYF

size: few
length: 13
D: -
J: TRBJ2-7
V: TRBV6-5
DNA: TGTGCCAGCAGCCTGGGAGGCTCCTACGAGCAGTACTTC
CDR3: CASSLGGSYEQYF

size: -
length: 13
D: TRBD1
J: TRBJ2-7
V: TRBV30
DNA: TGTGCCTGCTTCCTGACAGGGTCCTACGAGCAGTACTTC
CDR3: CACFLTGSYEQYF

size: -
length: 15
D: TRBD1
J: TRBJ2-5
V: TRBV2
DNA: TGTGCCAGCAGGACACAGGGGGTCAGAGGGGAGACCCAGTACTTC
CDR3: CASRTQGVRGETQYF

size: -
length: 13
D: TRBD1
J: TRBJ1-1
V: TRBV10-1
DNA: TGCGCCAGCAGTGGAGGACAGGGAGGTGTCCCTTTCTTT
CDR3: CASSGGQGGVPFF